The TCR beta chain described here comes from a study of T cells in Graves' hyperthyroidism and ophthalmopathy. Broader study findings: Most thyroid clonotypes expanded above 0.001 appeared in blood too.

This clonotype was counted ten times or more. Its antigen is unknown. Germline CDR1 reads MNHEY; CDR2 reads SVGEGT. This CDR3 comprises 16 residues. Trimming pared 6 bases from V and 0 bases from J, leaving 14 bases between. TCR beta CDR3 regions were amplified from RNA. TCR CDR3 underwent first-round RT-PCR with the HTBI primer set. TCRdb re-called the multiplex PCR reads with MiXCR, one entry per CDR3 protein. The table includes approximately 520,000 distinct CDR3 sequences, less than 25% detected once. The sample taken for sequencing was blood. The V call is TRBV6-2 or TRBV6-3, the J call TRBJ2-2, with D maybe TRBD1 (6 bases). This clonotype was obtained from a woman in her 30s with Graves' ophthalmopathy. The CDR3 DNA reads as TGTGCCAGCAGGGGTTGGGACACCCCGAACACCGGGGAGCTGTTTTTT. Residues: CASRGWDTPNTGELFF.